The rows below give T cell receptor beta chains drawn from one sample of a study of blood T cells in healthy people across ages. TCRdb reprocessed the 5' RACE reads with MiXCR, giving one entry per CDR3 protein. The data hold approximately 1,700,000 distinct CDR3 sequences, with around 42% observed a single time. The material sequenced was blood. The receptors here all came from a human donor in good health. The CDR3 runs from the conserved cysteine through the conserved F or W. The D gene is left open where the match is weak. Not all rows give a size; the values are once, few, many and, for expanded clones, a class.

V,size,J,D,CDR3,DNA
TRBV12-3/TRBV12-4,many,TRBJ2-3,-,CASSLWGDTQYF,TGTGCCAGCAGTTTATGGGGAGATACGCAGTATTTT
TRBV7-8,-,TRBJ1-1,-,CASSLPGSEIGIGVAFF,TGTGCCAGCAGCCTTCCGGGGTCTGAAATTGGGATTGGAGTAGCTTTCTTT
TRBV5-5,-,TRBJ2-1,TRBD2,CASSRGVTYNEQFF,TGTGCCAGCAGCCGGGGGGTTACCTACAATGAGCAGTTCTTC
TRBV20-1,-,TRBJ1-2,-,CSAGGPVVGGYTF,TGCAGTGCCGGGGGTCCCGTCGTCGGGGGCTACACCTTC
TRBV12-3/TRBV12-4,-,TRBJ2-7,-,CASRLGTDEQYF,TGTGCCAGCAGACTGGGGACGGACGAGCAGTACTTC
TRBV15,-,TRBJ1-2,-,CATSRDEPLGSYGYTF,TGTGCCACCAGCAGAGATGAGCCCCTGGGTAGCTATGGCTACACCTTC
TRBV27,many,TRBJ2-1,TRBD1,CASGRDSSVSGFF,TGTGCCAGCGGACGGGACAGTTCTGTAAGTGGGTTCTTC
TRBV2,-,TRBJ1-2,-,CASSGDSRLYGYTF,TGTGCCAGCAGCGGGGACTCAAGACTTTATGGCTACACCTTC
TRBV2,-,TRBJ2-1,-,CASSEGRAYNEQFF,TGTGCCAGCAGTGAAGGGAGGGCCTACAATGAGCAGTTCTTC
TRBV29-1,-,TRBJ2-1,-,CSAGSHASNEQFF,TGCAGCGCAGGCTCGCACGCCAGCAATGAGCAGTTCTTC
TRBV29-1,few,TRBJ2-1,TRBD2,CSVERGGLEQFF,TGCAGCGTTGAGCGGGGGGGACTCGAGCAGTTCTTC
TRBV12-3/TRBV12-4,-,TRBJ2-1,TRBD2,CVSSLTPFYSGGMLEQFF,TGTGTCAGCAGTTTAACTCCGTTTTACAGCGGGGGCATGCTTGAGCAGTTCTTC
TRBV7-2,-,TRBJ2-4,TRBD2,CASSSLASGVQYF,TGTGCCAGCAGCTCACTTGCTAGCGGGGTTCAGTACTTC
TRBV6-2/TRBV6-3,-,TRBJ2-7,-,CASSYLAQPGDEQYF,TGTGCCAGCAGTTACTTGGCCCAACCCGGAGACGAGCAGTACTTC
TRBV7-2,few,TRBJ2-5,-,CASSLYPSVGRTRGRTETQYF,TGTGCCAGCAGCTTATATCCCTCCGTCGGGCGCACCCGAGGGAGGACAGAGACCCAGTACTTC
TRBV20-1,-,TRBJ2-7,TRBD1,CSAKQGAEDYEQYF,TGCAGTGCTAAGCAGGGGGCCGAAGACTACGAGCAGTACTTC
TRBV6-6,many,TRBJ1-2,-,CASSYSTGAAGYTF,TGTGCCAGCAGTTACTCGACAGGCGCCGCTGGCTACACCTTC
TRBV12-3/TRBV12-4,many,TRBJ2-5,-,CASSPIRGQETQYF,TGTGCCAGCAGTCCAATCAGGGGCCAAGAGACCCAGTACTTC
TRBV28,few,TRBJ2-1,TRBD1,CASSPLGQAYNEQFF,TGTGCCAGCAGCCCCCTGGGACAGGCATACAATGAGCAGTTCTTC
TRBV6-2/TRBV6-3,few,TRBJ1-2,-,CATERATLNYGYTF,TGTGCCACCGAACGGGCCACGCTTAACTATGGCTACACCTTC
TRBV27,-,TRBJ2-7,-,CASSPGGQAFEQYF,TGTGCCAGCAGTCCCGGGGGGCAAGCGTTCGAGCAGTACTTC
TRBV5-4,few,TRBJ2-1,TRBD2,CASSLGLAGGQNEQFF,TGTGCCAGCAGCTTGGGACTAGCGGGGGGGCAGAATGAGCAGTTCTTC
TRBV5-5,few,TRBJ2-3,TRBD2,CATRTGLAGGSDTQYF,TGTGCCACTAGGACCGGGCTAGCGGGGGGTTCGGATACGCAGTATTTT
TRBV12-3/TRBV12-4,-,TRBJ1-1,-,CASSFSQRMNTEAFF,TGTGCCAGCAGTTTCTCCCAACGGATGAACACTGAAGCTTTCTTT